A selection of T cell receptor beta chains follows, all from one sample in a study of blood T cell repertoires in COVID-19. TCRdb keeps only in-frame clones here, not all; method: immunoSEQ multiplex PCR. The data contain roughly 220,000 clones, more than 65% of them singletons. The sequenced sample was peripheral blood. These receptors were collected from a woman aged 55-69 years with acute or convalescent COVID-19. Both conserved end residues are part of each CDR3. A D gene is named only where the DNA matches it firmly. Size is stated for part of the rows, as once, few or many counts, or as a class when the clone is expanded.

clone_size cdr3_length j_call d_call v_call cdr3_nt cdr3_aa
- 12 TRBJ1-4 - TRBV13 TGTGCCAGCAGCTTAGGCCAGGAAAAACTGTTTTTT CASSLGQEKLFF
- 12 TRBJ1-3 - TRBV30 TGTGCCTGGACCCAACATCATGACACCATATATTTT CAWTQHHDTIYF
- 13 TRBJ1-1 - TRBV3-1/TRBV3-2 TGTGCCAGCAGCCGGGCCCCGCACACTGAAGCTTTCTTT CASSRAPHTEAFF
- 19 TRBJ2-1 TRBD2 TRBV19 TGTGCCAGTAGTCCGACCCGCGGTGGCAGCGGGGGGGAATACAATGAGCAGTTCTTC CASSPTRGGSGGEYNEQFF
- 16 TRBJ2-3 - TRBV5-8 TGTGCCAGCGGCTCAGGGGCATGGGGGTTCACAGATACGCAGTATTTT CASGSGAWGFTDTQYF
- 15 TRBJ1-5 - TRBV6-1 TGTGCCAGCAGTGAAGCGCGGGGAAGCAATCAGCCCCAGCATTTT CASSEARGSNQPQHF
- 14 TRBJ1-6 - TRBV30 TGTGCCTGGAGTGTACTAACAGGATCCTCACCCCTCCACTTT CAWSVLTGSSPLHF
- 15 TRBJ1-5 - TRBV28 TGTGCCAGCAACCCCCTGGGGGCAGGGTATCAGCCCCAGCATTTT CASNPLGAGYQPQHF
- 13 TRBJ1-1 - TRBV3-1/TRBV3-2 TGTGCCAGCAGCCCGAGACTGACAGCCGAAGCTTTCTTT CASSPRLTAEAFF
once 13 TRBJ1-1 TRBD1 TRBV2 TGTGCCAGCGGATTTAAACCGGGACAGGAAGCTTTCTTT CASGFKPGQEAFF
- 18 TRBJ1-1 TRBD1 TRBV12-5 TGTGCTAGTGGTTTGGGGGTCGACTGGACAGGGAGTTTTGTCGGGGCTTTCTTT CASGLGVDWTGSFVGAFF
- 13 TRBJ1-2 - TRBV5-5 TGTGCCAGCAACTTGTTGGGGGGAGATGGCTACACCTTC CASNLLGGDGYTF
once 15 TRBJ1-2 - TRBV5-1 TGCGCCAGCAGCGCCACAATTTGGCAAACAAATGGCTACACCTTC CASSATIWQTNGYTF
- 14 TRBJ2-3 - TRBV5-4 TGTGCCAGCAGCTTGGGAGTCAGCACAGATACGCAGTATTTT CASSLGVSTDTQYF
- 12 TRBJ1-2 - TRBV2 TGTGCCAGCGATGGTGGGGCCTATGGCTACACCTTC CASDGGAYGYTF
- 12 TRBJ2-3 - TRBV6-2/TRBV6-3 TGTGCCAGCAGTTACCCCCTCCTACCACAGTATTTT CASSYPLLPQYF
- 14 TRBJ2-3 - TRBV6-6 TGTGCCAGTTTGGCTGGCGGAGGATCAGATACGCAGTATTTT CASLAGGGSDTQYF
- 14 TRBJ2-3 - TRBV5-1 TGCGCCAGCAGCTTGAGTACATACACAGATACGCAGTATTTT CASSLSTYTDTQYF
- 12 TRBJ2-3 - TRBV2 TGTGCCAGCAGTGGAGGACTTGGGACGCAGTATTTT CASSGGLGTQYF
- 13 TRBJ1-5 - TRBV28 TGTGCCAGCAGTTTACAGGGTTGGCAGCCCCAGCATTTT CASSLQGWQPQHF
once 16 TRBJ1-5 - TRBV7-3 TGTGCCAGCAGCCGCTTGAGGCAATATAGCAATCAGCCCCAGCATTTT CASSRLRQYSNQPQHF
once 15 TRBJ1-3 - TRBV19 TGTGCCAGTACAAGTATCGGTCTCTCTGGAAACACCATATATTTT CASTSIGLSGNTIYF
- 15 TRBJ2-3 - TRBV9 TGTGCCAGCAGCCCAGGTGGGAGTAGCACAGATACGCAGTATTTT CASSPGGSSTDTQYF
- 12 TRBJ1-2 - TRBV7-2 TGTGCCAGCCATCAGGTTTTCTATGGCTACACCTTC CASHQVFYGYTF
- 13 TRBJ2-3 - TRBV29-1 TGCAGCGTTGAAGGTTTAAGCACAGATACGCAGTATTTT CSVEGLSTDTQYF
- 16 TRBJ1-5 - TRBV7-2 TGTGCCAGCAGCTTAGGGGGGGATTGGCGTAATCAGCCCCAGCATTTT CASSLGGDWRNQPQHF
once 11 TRBJ2-1 - TRBV20-1 TGCAGTGCTACCTCGACTAATGAGCAGTTCTTC CSATSTNEQFF
- 14 TRBJ1-5 - TRBV28 TGTGCCAGCAGCGCGACAGTGAGCAATCAGCCCCAGCATTTT CASSATVSNQPQHF
once 12 TRBJ2-2 - TRBV7-8 TGTGCCAGCAGCTTGGGCGCCGGGGAGCTGTTTTTT CASSLGAGELFF
- 14 TRBJ1-1 - TRBV28 TGTGCCAGCAGTTTCGGGACAATGAACACTGAAGCTTTCTTT CASSFGTMNTEAFF
- 16 TRBJ2-1 TRBD2 TRBV7-2 TGTGCCAGCAGCTCGGTAGCGGGGCAAAACTACAATGAGCAGTTCTTC CASSSVAGQNYNEQFF
few 13 TRBJ1-2 - TRBV25-1 TGTGCCAGCAGTGAACGCAGTAACTATGGCTACACCTTC CASSERSNYGYTF
- 16 TRBJ2-1 - TRBV4-3 TGCGCCAGCAGCCAAGATCTGAGGCAGGGGTACAATGAGCAGTTCTTC CASSQDLRQGYNEQFF
- 13 TRBJ2-7 TRBD1 TRBV6-5 TGTGCCAGCAGTCTCGGACAGGGGAACGAGCAGTACTTC CASSLGQGNEQYF
once 14 TRBJ2-7 - TRBV5-6 TGTGCCAGCAGCTTGAGGTACAGGACCTACGAGCAGTACTTC CASSLRYRTYEQYF
- 15 TRBJ2-5 TRBD2 TRBV25-1 TGTGCCAGCAGTGCCCTAGCGGGGGGGGTAGAGACCCAGTACTTC CASSALAGGVETQYF
- 15 TRBJ2-7 - TRBV7-8 TGTGCCAGCAGCTTAGGAGGGGGACATCCCTACGAGCAGTACTTC CASSLGGGHPYEQYF
- 13 TRBJ1-1 - TRBV4-1 TGCGCCAGCAGCAAGGGACACTCAGTTGAAGCTTTCTTT CASSKGHSVEAFF
- 16 TRBJ2-1 - TRBV27 TGTGCCAGCAGACGAGACAGGCCAAGCTCCTACAATGAGCAGTTCTTC CASRRDRPSSYNEQFF
- 13 TRBJ2-5 - TRBV3-1/TRBV3-2 TGTGCCAGCAGCCCAACCCAGGGAGAGACCCAGTACTTC CASSPTQGETQYF
- 13 TRBJ1-2 - TRBV14 TGTGCCAGCAGCGAAATAGGGAGCTATGGCTACACCTTC CASSEIGSYGYTF
- 17 TRBJ1-1 - TRBV5-4 TGTGCCAGCAGCGGGGGGGGGCACCGGTTAATGAACACTGAAGCTTTCTTT CASSGGGHRLMNTEAFF
once 16 TRBJ2-1 TRBD2 TRBV10-3 TGTGCCATCAGTGGGAATTCGACTAGCGGGGATCATGAGCAGTTCTTC CAISGNSTSGDHEQFF
- 12 TRBJ2-7 - TRBV7-2 TGTGCCAGCAGCGCGACTGACTACGAGCAGTACTTC CASSATDYEQYF
few 15 TRBJ1-5 TRBD1 TRBV5-6 TGTGCCAGCAGCTACAGACAGGGGGCCAATCAGCCCCAGCATTTT CASSYRQGANQPQHF
- 15 TRBJ1-4 - TRBV5-1 TGCGCCAGCAGCTTATCCGCCGGGTCTATTGAAAAACTGTTTTTT CASSLSAGSIEKLFF
- 13 TRBJ2-5 TRBD1 TRBV18 TGTGCCAGCTCACCACGACAGGGGGAGACCCAGTACTTC CASSPRQGETQYF
many 14 TRBJ1-5 - TRBV6-4 TGTGCCAGCAGTGCCTCACCGGGCAATCAGCCCCAGCATTTT CASSASPGNQPQHF
- 14 TRBJ1-2 TRBD1 TRBV29-1 TGCAGCGTTGGAGGCCAGGGGGCAGCCTATGGCTACACCTTC CSVGGQGAAYGYTF
- 15 TRBJ1-2 TRBD1 TRBV5-6 TGTGCCAGCAGCTTGGCAAAGGGGGCCGTCTATGGCTACACCTTC CASSLAKGAVYGYTF